A single sample is the source of the 29 T cell receptor beta chains below, sequenced in a study of cytomegalovirus exposure and HLA in healthy donors. The PCR contained 60 Vbeta and 13 Jbeta primers. Only in-frame clones appear in the TCRdb table, and some are missing; sequencing was by immunoSEQ multiplex PCR. The table records approximately 190,000 clones, 75% to 90% of them present only once. Sequences were obtained from PBMCs. The receptor set was obtained from a woman in her forties or fifties in good health and CMV-seropositive.

This clone was detected only a few times. The V and J genes are TRBV20-1 and TRBJ2-4; 10 nucleotides agree with TRBD1. The V segment lost 6 bases and the J segment 14 bases; nucleotides outside the gene matches: 4. CDR3 length: 10 amino acids. Germline lookup yields CDR1 DFQATT and CDR2 SNEGSKA (reference sequence). CDR3 region: CSAGTGVKYF. The CDR3 bases are TGCAGTGCGGGGACAGGGGTAAAGTACTTC.

The rearrangement uses TRBV7-8 and TRBJ1-5; 8 bases match TRBD1. The CDR3 covers 15 residues. Trimming at V came to 4 bases and at J to 7 bases, leaving 9 bases not matched to a gene. The V gene's germline CDR1 is SGHVS and CDR2 FQNEAQ. In nucleotides, the CDR3 is TGTGCCAGCAGCTGGCGCGCACAGGGGGGACAGCCCCAGCATTTT. Protein: CASSWRAQGGQPQHF.

The chain carries TRBV25-1 and TRBJ2-1, with D possibly TRBD1 on 6 matching bases. The CDR3 spans 16 residues. Trimming took off 5 bases at V and 0 bases at J, with 14 bases between the two ends. CDR1 and CDR2 from the germline V gene are MGHDK and SYGVNS. The CDR3 here is CASSSGTKSSYNEQFF. The CDR3, as DNA: TGTGCCAGCAGTTCCGGGACAAAGAGCTCCTACAATGAGCAGTTCTTC.

The chain links TRBV6-4 to TRBJ2-3, with 14 bases that match TRBD2. Germline V gene data show CDR1 as MRHNA and CDR2 as SNTAGT. The CDR3 extends over 15 amino acids. The ends lost 10 bases at V and 5 bases at J; junction bases unmatched: 8. CDR3 loop: CATSRLAGGLDTQYF. CDR3 bases: TGTGCCACCTCCCGACTAGCGGGGGGGCTAGATACGCAGTATTTT.

A word on this clone: Other DNA sequences of this sample code for an identical CDR3. The gene calls are TRBV18 and TRBJ2-2, with TRBD1 matching 9 bases. The CDR3 has 15 amino acids. Germline trimming cut 1 base from V and 5 bases from J; bases unmatched to any gene: 2. Germline V lookup: CDR1 KGHSH, CDR2 LQKENI. CDR3 residues: CASSPQTGGTGELFF. The DNA of the CDR3 is TGTGCCAGCTCACCACAGACAGGGGGGACCGGGGAGCTGTTTTTT.

This chain joins TRBV7-2 and TRBJ1-4; 7 nucleotides match TRBD1. The CDR3 length is 14 residues. Germline CDR1 is SGHTA and CDR2 is FQGNSA. The J segment lost 8 bases and the V segment lost 5 bases, leaving 8 bases of the junction unmatched. Written as DNA, the CDR3 is TGTGCCAGCAGCCTGGGGACAGTAGGCGAAAAACTGTTTTTT. Amino acids: CASSLGTVGEKLFF. Using reference TRBV7-2 and TRBJ1-4 for the parts outside the CDR3, the full variable domain is GAGVSQSPSNKVTEKGKDVELRCDPISGHTALYWYRQSLGQGLEFLIYFQGNSAPDKSGLPSDRFSAERTGGSVSTLTIQRTQQEDSAVYLCASSLGTVGEKLFFGSGTQLSVL.

The chain employs TRBV5-1 and TRBJ2-3, with D perhaps TRBD1 (5 bases). Germline V lookup: CDR1 SGHRS, CDR2 YFSETQ. CDR3 size: 17 residues. The ends were cut back, 0 bases at V and 1 base at J, with 15 bases in the middle. CDR3 residues: CASSLGGPLYRTDTQYF. DNA for the CDR3: TGCGCCAGCAGCTTGGGGGGCCCCTTATACCGCACAGATACGCAGTATTTT.

The chain joins TRBV18 to TRBJ1-5, with D uncertain. Trimming pared 4 bases from V and 6 bases from J, leaving 10 bases between. The CDR3 extends over 13 amino acids. The germline CDR1 and CDR2 sequences are KGHSH and LQKENI. CDR3 sequence (DNA): TGTGCCAGCTCACGAACCGACTTTCAGCCCCAGCATTTT. This translates into CASSRTDFQPQHF.

This sequence joins TRBV5-6 and TRBJ1-1; 7 nucleotides line up with TRBD1. Per the germline V gene, CDR1 is SGHDT and CDR2 is YYEEEE. The CDR3 runs to 17 residues. V lost 3 bases, J lost 3 bases, and 14 bases stayed unmatched. CDR3 residues: CASSSSDRAEEYTEAFF. CDR3 in DNA: TGTGCCAGCAGCTCCAGCGACAGGGCAGAAGAATACACTGAAGCTTTCTTT.

CDR3 bases: TGTGCCAGCAGCCTAAGAACTTCCTACGAGCAGTACTTC. This sequence encodes CASSLRTSYEQYF. V and J are TRBV7-9 and TRBJ2-7, with unresolved D. Trimming took off 5 bases at V and 1 base at J, with 9 bases between the two ends. There are 13 residues in the CDR3. Germline V gene lookup returns CDR1 SEHNR and CDR2 FQNEAQ (reference sequence).

The genes are TRBV27 and TRBJ1-3; D ambiguous. The CDR3 is 13 residues long. The germline gives CDR1 MNHEY, CDR2 SMNVEV (reference sequence). V gave up 6 bases and J gave up 0 bases, with 6 bases separating them. CDR3 nucleotide sequence: TGTGCCAGCAGGTCGGTCTCTGGAAACACCATATATTTT. This sequence encodes CASRSVSGNTIYF.

V is TRBV11-2 and J is TRBJ2-1; D is possibly TRBD1 (6 bases). The V gene's germline CDR1 is SGHAT and CDR2 FQNNGV. Trimming left V 3 bases short and J 7 bases short, with 7 bases between. The CDR3 is made up of 12 amino acids. The CDR3 region is CASSFTGNEQFF. The CDR3 DNA reads TGTGCCAGCAGCTTTACAGGGAATGAGCAGTTCTTC.

V and J are TRBV5-6 and TRBJ1-2, with TRBD1 matching over 11 bases. V was clipped by 1 base and J by 8 bases; unmatched bases: 10. Germline values: CDR1 SGHDT, CDR2 YYEEEE. The CDR3 length is 16 residues. The CDR3 DNA follows: TGTGCCAGCAGCTTGTTAGGACAGGGGGCGTCCGGAGGCTACACCTTC. Translation gives CASSLLGQGASGGYTF.

J is TRBJ2-1 and V is TRBV4-3; tentatively, D is TRBD2 (5 bases). The length of the CDR3 is 16 residues. V gave up 2 bases and J gave up 5 bases, with 16 bases separating them. Per germline, CDR1 LGHNA and CDR2 YSLEER. The CDR3 sequence is CASSQLSWRSDNEQFF. Written as DNA, the CDR3 is TGCGCCAGCAGCCAACTCTCCTGGAGGTCTGACAATGAGCAGTTCTTC.

This clone was found a few times. J is TRBJ1-1 and V is TRBV7-9; 7 bases match TRBD1. Per the germline V gene, CDR1 is SEHNR and CDR2 is FQNEAQ (reference sequence). V was pared by 4 bases and J by 4 bases, with 6 bases of the junction left unmatched. The CDR3 sequence is 14 residues long. The DNA for the CDR3 is TGTGCCAGCAGCTCAGACAGGGTCCCCACTGAAGCTTTCTTT. This codes for CASSSDRVPTEAFF.

A single count supports this clone. This chain's CDR3 is CASSKERNTEPVAFF. In DNA form, the CDR3 reads TGTGCCAGCAGCAAAGAAAGGAATACAGAGCCGGTAGCTTTCTTT. The rearrangement links TRBV21-1 to TRBJ1-1; the table gives TRBD1 as D, unverified against the DNA. TRBV21-1 is annotated as a pseudogene. The CDR3 has 15 amino acids.

The chain couples TRBV5-1 to TRBJ2-7; possible D gene TRBD1, 6 bases. V lost 0 bases and J 0 bases, leaving 16 bases between the germline ends. This CDR3 has 17 residues. Germline V gives CDR1 SGHRS, CDR2 YFSETQ. The CDR3 loop is CASSLGSPRGGSYEQYF. The CDR3 coding sequence is TGCGCCAGCAGCTTGGGTAGCCCACGAGGGGGCTCCTACGAGCAGTACTTC.

In nucleotides, the CDR3 is TGCGCCAGCAGACCGACAGGGATGGACACAGATACGCAGTATTTT. Translation gives CASRPTGMDTDTQYF. The J gene is TRBJ2-3, the V gene TRBV5-1; 7 nucleotides align to TRBD1. V lost 5 bases to trimming and J lost 2 bases; unmatched junction nucleotides: 8. The CDR3 length is 15 residues. Germline V lookup: CDR1 SGHRS, CDR2 YFSETQ.

V gene TRBV19 combines with J gene TRBJ2-7; tentative D call: TRBD1 (6 bases). Deletions cut 5 bases from V and 3 bases from J, with 17 bases between. Germline V gene data show CDR1 as LNHDA and CDR2 as SQIVND (reference sequence). CDR3 size: 15 residues. The DNA for the CDR3 is TGTGCCAGTAGTCGTTTTCGGGACAAGTACTACGAGCAGTACTTC. Translated: CASSRFRDKYYEQYF.

This clone showed up just a few times. The V gene is TRBV7-9, the J gene TRBJ1-1, with unresolved D. The V and J ends lost 4 bases and 4 bases respectively, with 10 bases between them. CDR3 size: 13 residues. In germline, CDR1 is SEHNR, CDR2 FQNEAQ (reference sequence). CDR3 residues: CASSSRDSTEAFF. The CDR3 DNA follows: TGTGCCAGCAGCTCTCGGGATTCCACTGAAGCTTTCTTT.

This chain connects TRBV10-1 to TRBJ2-7, with D perhaps TRBD1 (6 bases). The CDR3 has 14 residues. Germline V gives CDR1 WNHNN, CDR2 SYGVQD (reference sequence). Trimming stripped 3 bases from V and 2 bases from J, with 11 bases between. CDR3 in DNA: TGCGCCAGCAGTGATTCAGGGGCTCCCTACGAGCAGTACTTC. Its translation: CASSDSGAPYEQYF.

This clone was seen a handful of times. The V and J genes are TRBV15 and TRBJ2-7; 9 bases align to TRBD1. Per the germline V gene, CDR1 is LNHNV and CDR2 is YYDKDF (reference sequence). The CDR3 is made up of 15 amino acids. Losses at the gene ends were 3 bases for V and 4 bases for J; bases not matched to a gene: 7. CDR3 loop: CATSSFGDREYEQYF. The DNA for the CDR3 is TGTGCCACCAGCAGTTTTGGGGACAGGGAATACGAGCAGTACTTC.

The chain links TRBV18 to TRBJ2-2, with D hard to call. Germline V gives CDR1 KGHSH, CDR2 LQKENI. V was cut by 2 bases and J by 2 bases, with 12 bases left in between. CDR3 length: 16 residues. Written as DNA, the CDR3 is TGTGCCAGCTCACCAGTCCGACTCCGTAACACCGGGGAGCTGTTTTTT. As protein: CASSPVRLRNTGELFF.

This chain connects TRBV28 to TRBJ2-2; D gene ambiguous. Germline V gene data show CDR1 as MDHEN and CDR2 as SYDVKM. The CDR3 totals 15 residues. V was trimmed by 4 bases and J by 7 bases, leaving 16 bases between them. DNA for the CDR3: TGTGCCAGCAGTTCCCTGCCCAATCCCAGCGGGGAGCTGTTTTTT. Amino acid sequence: CASSSLPNPSGELFF.

Only a few counts were recorded for this clone. This chain joins TRBV7-9 and TRBJ2-7, with 7 positions matching TRBD1. J was trimmed by 2 bases and V by 4 bases; bases with no gene match: 8. Germline values: CDR1 SEHNR, CDR2 FQNEAQ (reference sequence). This CDR3 is built from 15 residues. CDR3 coding DNA: TGTGCCAGCAGCTCTACAGGGGCACTTCCCTACGAGCAGTACTTC. This gives the protein CASSSTGALPYEQYF.

The chain combines TRBV6-6 with TRBJ1-1; 9 bases align to TRBD1. The trim removed 4 bases at V and 5 bases at J, leaving 8 bases unmatched. CDR1 MNHNY and CDR2 SVGAGI come from the germline V gene (reference sequence). The CDR3 spans 15 residues. The CDR3 loop reads CASSSHRGQGTEAFF. CDR3 DNA: TGTGCCAGCAGTTCGCACAGGGGGCAAGGAACTGAAGCTTTCTTT.

V is TRBV29-1 and J is TRBJ2-2; a possible D gene is TRBD1 (8 bases). The germline V gene has CDR1 SQVTM and CDR2 ANQGSEA. The V end lost 1 base, the J end lost 7 bases, and 16 bases lay between the germline ends. CDR3 length equals 15 residues. Here the CDR3 reads CSVEVQQGGGGELFF. The DNA of the CDR3 is TGCAGCGTTGAAGTCCAACAGGGGGGGGGCGGGGAGCTGTTTTTT.

This clone was found once. CDR3 protein: CAWTVWQGSDAGANVLTF. In DNA form, the CDR3 reads TGTGCCTGGACCGTATGGCAGGGGAGCGATGCTGGGGCCAACGTCCTGACTTTC. The chain combines TRBV30 with TRBJ2-6, with D perhaps matching TRBD1 (6 bases). The CDR3 sequence is 18 residues long. CDR1 and CDR2 from the germline V gene are GTSNPN and SVGIG (reference sequence). The germline V and J ends were trimmed by 4 bases and 2 bases, with 21 bases remaining between them.

The chain has TRBV10-1 and TRBJ1-6, with TRBD1 as a possible D gene (5 bases). This CDR3 has 13 residues. Germline CDR1 and CDR2: WNHNN and SYGVQD (reference sequence). V was trimmed by 4 bases and J by 7 bases, leaving 8 bases between them. CDR3 sequence: CASSADINSPLHF. Written as DNA, the CDR3 is TGCGCCAGCAGTGCGGACATAAATTCACCCCTCCACTTT.